This T cell receptor beta chain was sequenced in a study of T-cell reconstitution after alpha-beta-depleted transplantation in children. Unique molecular identifiers were incorporated when the TCRbeta library was constructed. TCRdb ran MiXCR on the PCR reads and lists one entry per CDR3 protein. The repertoire has 600,000 to 700,000 distinct CDR3 sequences, over 15% of them found once; the top ten carry 1.1%. The germline V gene has CDR1 KGHSH and CDR2 LQKENI. The CDR3 covers 15 residues. The V and J ends lost 2 bases and 0 bases respectively, with 5 bases between them. V and J are TRBV18 and TRBJ2-6; no clear D gene. This sample comprised PBMCs from the stem cell graft donor, obtained from the stem cell graft. This TCR was sampled from a human donor who donated a stem cell graft to a child with acute myeloid leukemia. The CDR3 nucleotides are TGTGCCAGCTCACCAACACACTCTGGGGCCAACGTCCTGACTTTC. Amino acid sequence: CASSPTHSGANVLTF. Full variable domain (remainder filled in from reference TRBV18 and TRBJ2-6): NAGVMQNPRHLVRRRGQEARLRCSPMKGHSHVYWYRQLPEEGLKFMVYLQKENIIDESGMPKERFSAEFPKEGPSILRIQQVVRGDSAAYFCASSPTHSGANVLTFGAGSRLTVL.